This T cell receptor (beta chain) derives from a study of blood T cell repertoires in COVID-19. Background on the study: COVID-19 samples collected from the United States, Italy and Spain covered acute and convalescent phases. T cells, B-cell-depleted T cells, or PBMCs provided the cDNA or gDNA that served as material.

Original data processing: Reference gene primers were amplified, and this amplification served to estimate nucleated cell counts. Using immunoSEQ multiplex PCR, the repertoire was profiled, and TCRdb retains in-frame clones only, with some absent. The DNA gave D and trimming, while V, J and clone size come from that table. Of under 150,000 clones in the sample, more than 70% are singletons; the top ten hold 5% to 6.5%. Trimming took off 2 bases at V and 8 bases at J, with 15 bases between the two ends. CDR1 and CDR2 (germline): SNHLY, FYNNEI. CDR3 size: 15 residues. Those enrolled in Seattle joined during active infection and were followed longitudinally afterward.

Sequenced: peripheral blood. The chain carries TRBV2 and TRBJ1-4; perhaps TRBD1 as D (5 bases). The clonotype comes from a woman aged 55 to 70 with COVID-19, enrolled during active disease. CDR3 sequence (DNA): TGTGCCAGCAGTGAATGGGCACAGGCTGGGGAAAAACTGTTTTTT. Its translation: CASSEWAQAGEKLFF.